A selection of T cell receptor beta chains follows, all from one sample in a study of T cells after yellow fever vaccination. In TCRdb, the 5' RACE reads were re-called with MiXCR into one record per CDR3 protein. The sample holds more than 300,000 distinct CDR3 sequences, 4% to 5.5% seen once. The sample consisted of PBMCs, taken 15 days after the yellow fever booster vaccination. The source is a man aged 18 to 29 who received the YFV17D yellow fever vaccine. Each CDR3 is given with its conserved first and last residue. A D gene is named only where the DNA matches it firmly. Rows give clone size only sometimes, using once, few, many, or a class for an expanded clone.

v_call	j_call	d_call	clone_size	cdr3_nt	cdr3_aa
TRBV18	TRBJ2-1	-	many	TGTGCCAGCTCACCCTTCGAGGGGGGATATGAGCAGTTCTTC	CASSPFEGGYEQFF
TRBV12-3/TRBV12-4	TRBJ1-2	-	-	TGTGCCAGCAGTTTAGCGCAAGGCTATGGCTACACCTTC	CASSLAQGYGYTF
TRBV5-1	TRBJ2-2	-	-	TGCGCCAGCAGCATAGGAGCAGGGTCGGCCGGGGAGCTGTTTTTT	CASSIGAGSAGELFF
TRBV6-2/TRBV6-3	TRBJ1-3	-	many	TGTGCCAGCGAGAGCTCTGGAAACACCATATATTTT	CASESSGNTIYF
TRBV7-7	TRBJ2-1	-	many	TGTGCCAGCAGCCCGGACGGCTACAATGAGCAGTTCTTC	CASSPDGYNEQFF
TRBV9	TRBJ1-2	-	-	TGTGCCAGCAGCGCAGCAGCTAACTATGGCTACACCTTC	CASSAAANYGYTF
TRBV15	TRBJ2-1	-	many	TGTGCCACCAGCAGATCCAATAGGGGGGGGAATGAGCAGTTCTTC	CATSRSNRGGNEQFF
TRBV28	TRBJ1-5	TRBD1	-	TGTGCCAGCGTTCCGGGACAGCTTTATCAGCCCCAGCATTTT	CASVPGQLYQPQHF
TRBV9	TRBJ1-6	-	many	TGTGCCAGCAGCGTAGAGAGGGATTCACCCCTCCACTTT	CASSVERDSPLHF
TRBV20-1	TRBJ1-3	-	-	TGCAGTGCTAGACAGGGGACGGAGGGAAACACCATATATTTT	CSARQGTEGNTIYF
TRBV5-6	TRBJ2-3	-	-	TGTGCCAGCAGCTTGGTGCTTACAGGCCCAGATACGCAGTATTTT	CASSLVLTGPDTQYF
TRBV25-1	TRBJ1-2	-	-	TGTGCCAGCTGCCATCCGCTGGCCCCGTATGTGGGCTACACCTTC	CASCHPLAPYVGYTF
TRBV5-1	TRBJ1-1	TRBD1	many	TGCGCCAGCAGAAGGTTCAGGGGGCCTAATACTGAAGCTTTCTTT	CASRRFRGPNTEAFF
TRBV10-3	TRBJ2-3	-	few	TGTGCCATCAGTGATCCCCCGACAGGCTCAGATACGCAGTATTTT	CAISDPPTGSDTQYF
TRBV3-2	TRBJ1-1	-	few	TGTGCCAGCAGCCACGCCAGTCACTCAGAAGGGTTTAACACTGAAGCTTTCTTT	CASSHASHSEGFNTEAFF
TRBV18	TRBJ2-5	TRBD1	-	TGTGCCAGCTCAGCGAGACAGGGGGAAGGCGAGACCCAGTACTTC	CASSARQGEGETQYF
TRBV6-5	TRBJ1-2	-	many	TGTGCCAGCAGTTCCCAGGGGTACTATGGCTACACCTTC	CASSSQGYYGYTF
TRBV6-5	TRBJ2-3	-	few	TGTGCCAGCAGTCTATACGATACGCAGTATTTT	CASSLYDTQYF
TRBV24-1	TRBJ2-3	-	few	TGTGCCACCAGAGACGGGAAAAGCACAGATACGCAGTATTTT	CATRDGKSTDTQYF
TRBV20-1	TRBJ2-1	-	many	TGCAGTGCCCCCCTAGGGAGCTCCTACAATGAGCAGTTCTTC	CSAPLGSSYNEQFF
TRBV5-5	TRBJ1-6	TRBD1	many	TGTGCCAGCAGCTTCCCAGGGGGCAATTCACCCCTCCACTTT	CASSFPGGNSPLHF
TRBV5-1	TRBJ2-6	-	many	TGCGCCACGCGGGACAGCTCTGGGGCCAACGTCCTGACTTTC	CATRDSSGANVLTF
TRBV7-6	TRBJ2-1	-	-	TGTGCCAGCAGCTTAGGGGGCGGCTGGCAGTTCTTC	CASSLGGGWQFF
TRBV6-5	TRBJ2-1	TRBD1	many	TGTGCCAGCAGTCACCGGACAGGGGGATTTGATGAGCAGTTCTTC	CASSHRTGGFDEQFF
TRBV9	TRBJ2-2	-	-	TGTGCCAGCAAGCGCCTCAGAGGGACGAACACCGGGGAGCTGTTTTTT	CASKRLRGTNTGELFF
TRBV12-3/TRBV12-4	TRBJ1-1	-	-	TGTGCCAGCAGGGAGTTCGCTGAAGCTTTCTTT	CASREFAEAFF
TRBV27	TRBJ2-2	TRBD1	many	TGTGCCAGCAGGACAGGGGTCTACACCGGGGAGCTGTTTTTT	CASRTGVYTGELFF
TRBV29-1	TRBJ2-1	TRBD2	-	TGCAGCGTTGGCCCCGGGACTAGCGGGGGCCCCTACAATGAGCAGTTCTTC	CSVGPGTSGGPYNEQFF
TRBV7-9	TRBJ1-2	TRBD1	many	TGTGCCAGCAGCCCAGGACAGGGGGCTCGGGGCTACACCTTC	CASSPGQGARGYTF
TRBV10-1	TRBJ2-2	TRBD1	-	TGCGCCAGCAGTGCTTCCAGGGGGCACACCGGGGAGCTGTTTTTT	CASSASRGHTGELFF
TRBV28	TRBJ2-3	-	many	TGTGCCAGCAGTTTAATAGCCCGAGCTAGGGGTGATACGCAGTATTTT	CASSLIARARGDTQYF
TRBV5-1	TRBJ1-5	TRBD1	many	TGCGCCAGCAGCTTCACAGGGGACGGGCGTCAGCCCCAGCATTTT	CASSFTGDGRQPQHF
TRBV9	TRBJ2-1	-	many	TGTGCCAGCAGCGAAACAGGACTGAGCTACAATGAGCAGTTCTTC	CASSETGLSYNEQFF
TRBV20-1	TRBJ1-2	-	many	TGCAGTGCTAGGGAGCTGCGTGGCTACACCTTC	CSARELRGYTF
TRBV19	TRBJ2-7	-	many	TGTGCCAGTAGTACCACCGGGACACCTGGCTCGGAGCAGTACTTC	CASSTTGTPGSEQYF
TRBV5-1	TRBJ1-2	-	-	TGCGCCAGCAGCTTGGCTCCGGAGGGGCCTGGCTACACCTTC	CASSLAPEGPGYTF
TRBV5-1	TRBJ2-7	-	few	TGCGCCAGCAGCTCGGAGAGCAGGGACCTGTACGAGCAGTACTTC	CASSSESRDLYEQYF
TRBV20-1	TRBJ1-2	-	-	TGCAGTGCAGCCCCCACACAGGAAATAAGCTATGGCTACACCTTC	CSAAPTQEISYGYTF
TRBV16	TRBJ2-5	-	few	TGTGCCAGCAGCCGATGGACGGGCCAAGAGACCCAGTACTTC	CASSRWTGQETQYF
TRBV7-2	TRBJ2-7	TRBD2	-	TGTGCCAGCAGCTTGCGCACTCAAGCGGGGGGGCGAGTTGAGCAGTACTTC	CASSLRTQAGGRVEQYF
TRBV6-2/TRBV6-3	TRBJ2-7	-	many	TGTGCCAGCAGCCCTAGTCACGAGCAGTACTTC	CASSPSHEQYF
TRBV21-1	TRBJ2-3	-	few	TGTGCCAGCAGCATACTACAGGGGACGGGAGATACGCAGTATTTT	CASSILQGTGDTQYF
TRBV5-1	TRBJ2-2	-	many	TGCGCCAGCAGCTTGCCGTTGACAAGAACCGGGGAGCTGTTTTTT	CASSLPLTRTGELFF